Listed here are 16 T cell receptor beta chains from one sample, sequenced in a study of siplizumab effects on memory and regulatory T cells. Repertoires were generated with immunoSEQ multiplex PCR, while TCRdb's copy carries only in-frame clones and drops some. The sample yields about 100,000 clones, 80% to 95% seen once. Sequencing was performed on non-Treg CD4+ T cells sorted from blood. These receptors originate from a human donor in good health.

V and J are TRBV29-1 and TRBJ2-5; 7 bases agree with TRBD2. Germline values: CDR1 SQVTM, CDR2 ANQGSEA. V lost 4 bases, J lost 7 bases, and 15 bases stayed unmatched. The CDR3 has 15 residues. The CDR3 here is CSVVGGSGWEGTQYF. Written as DNA, the CDR3 is TGCAGCGTTGTAGGAGGTAGCGGGTGGGAGGGGACCCAGTACTTC.

Here the CDR3 reads CASRFGRITGELFF. The CDR3 region has the DNA TGTGCCAGCAGATTCGGACGGATCACCGGGGAGCTGTTTTTT. The V call is TRBV5-6, the J call TRBJ2-2, with D unclear. CDR3 size: 14 residues. The germline V gene encodes CDR1 SGHDT and CDR2 YYEEEE. V lost 5 bases and J 4 bases, leaving 12 bases between the germline ends.

V usage is TRBV27 and J usage is TRBJ2-2; D uncertain. CDR3 length: 12 amino acids. Germline assignment: CDR1 MNHEY and CDR2 SMNVEV (reference sequence). Trimming removed 0 bases at V and 6 bases at J, with 2 bases between. Here the CDR3 DNA reads TGTGCCAGCAGTTTATCCCCCGGGGAGCTGTTTTTT. Translating it yields CASSLSPGELFF.

Turning to this clone: At one of its ends the junction is not consistent with the germline gene, which may arise from a read error. The chain uses TRBV7-7 and TRBJ2-1; D is possibly TRBD1 (5 bases). Germline lookup yields CDR1 SSHAT and CDR2 FNYEAQ (reference sequence). The CDR3 spans 15 residues. Written as DNA, the CDR3 is TGTGCTAGCAGCTTACAGGTGGGATGGGGTAATGAGCAGTTCTTC. Translating it yields CASSLQVGWGNEQFF.

The chain carries TRBV5-1 and TRBJ2-2; D gene ambiguous. Germline lookup yields CDR1 SGHRS and CDR2 YFSETQ. The germline V and J ends were trimmed by 0 bases and 1 base, with 7 bases remaining between them. The CDR3 is 15 amino acids. The CDR3 DNA reads TGCGCCAGCAGCTTGGGAGACTTGAACACCGGGGAGCTGTTTTTT. Translated, it gives CASSLGDLNTGELFF. The full variable domain, in which reference TRBV5-1 and TRBJ2-2 provide the parts outside the CDR3, is KAGVTQTPRYLIKTRGQQVTLSCSPISGHRSVSWYQQTPGQGLQFLFEYFSETQRNKGNFPGRFSGRQFSNSRSEMNVSTLELGDSALYLCASSLGDLNTGELFFGEGSRLTVL.

This clone was counted once. The chain carries TRBV6-5 and TRBJ2-5; D uncertain. The CDR3 spans 12 residues. V lost 8 bases and J lost 4, with 11 bases in between. Germline V gives CDR1 MNHEY, CDR2 SVGAGI. This CDR3 is CASGTRGETQYF. DNA for the CDR3: TGTGCCAGCGGAACCCGAGGAGAGACCCAGTACTTC.

The CDR3 sequence: CASSPERETQYF. CDR3 DNA: TGTGCCAGCTCCCCCGAAAGGGAGACCCAGTACTTC. The rearrangement links TRBV18 to TRBJ2-5; D unresolved. Germline lookup yields CDR1 KGHSH and CDR2 LQKENI. The CDR3 is 12 amino acids. V was trimmed by 6 bases and J by 5 bases, leaving 10 bases between them.

The chain couples TRBV6-1 to TRBJ2-7, with D uncertain. The CDR3 is 14 residues long. V dropped 0 bases and J dropped 3 bases, with 9 bases sitting between them. Germline lookup yields CDR1 MNHNS and CDR2 SASEGT. The CDR3 loop is CASSEAGLNYEQYF. For the CDR3, the DNA is TGTGCCAGCAGTGAAGCTGGCCTAAACTACGAGCAGTACTTC.

The gene calls are TRBV30 and TRBJ2-5; 8 nucleotides line up with TRBD2. With 2 bases clipped from V and 5 bases from J, the junction kept 10 bases outside the gene matches. This CDR3 spans 15 amino acids. CDR1 GTSNPN and CDR2 SVGIG come from the germline V gene (reference sequence). The chain's CDR3 is CAWSPSGSVRETQYF. The CDR3 DNA reads TGTGCCTGGAGTCCCAGCGGGAGCGTCCGGGAGACCCAGTACTTC.

This rearrangement joins TRBV18 to TRBJ2-2, with a possible D match to TRBD1 (6 bases). The CDR3 covers 16 residues. V was cut by 1 base and J by 0 bases, with 9 bases left in between. The germline gives CDR1 KGHSH, CDR2 LQKENI. CDR3 residues: CASSPRQASNTGELFF. CDR3 in DNA: TGTGCCAGCTCACCACGACAGGCTTCGAACACCGGGGAGCTGTTTTTT.

Only a few counts were recorded for this clone. Other DNA sequences in the same sample also yield this CDR3. The chain recombines TRBV29-1 with TRBJ1-1; D is undetermined. The germline CDR1 and CDR2 sequences are SQVTM and ANQGSEA. The ends were cut back, 7 bases at V and 0 bases at J, with 3 bases in the middle. CDR3 size: 10 residues. This chain's CDR3 is CSALNTEAFF. The DNA of the CDR3 is TGCAGCGCTCTGAACACTGAAGCTTTCTTT.

DNA of the CDR3: TGTGCCACGGGGCCGGGTGAGCAGTACTTC. Translating gives CATGPGEQYF. The V and J genes are TRBV28 and TRBJ2-5; D might be TRBD1 or TRBD2, each matching 5 bases. V lost 10 bases and J lost 11, with 14 bases in between. Germline loops: CDR1 MDHEN, CDR2 SYDVKM. The CDR3 has 10 residues.

The chain employs TRBV7-9 and TRBJ2-3; 7 bases fit TRBD1. The V gene end was trimmed by 4 bases and the J gene end by 3 bases; junction bases not matched to a gene: 13. CDR1 SEHNR and CDR2 FQNEAQ come from the germline V gene (reference sequence). The CDR3 is 17 amino acids. The CDR3 region has the DNA TGTGCCAGCAGCTCCGGACGGACAGGCCGGGCTACAGATACGCAGTATTTT. This codes for CASSSGRTGRATDTQYF.

The gene calls are TRBV12-5 and TRBJ1-1; D gene uncertain. The CDR3 has 13 amino acids. V lost 2 bases to trimming and J lost 7 bases, with 11 bases between them. Germline assignment: CDR1 LGHNT and CDR2 FRNRAP. This CDR3 reads CASGLPEWGEAFF. CDR3 nucleotides: TGTGCTAGTGGTTTGCCTGAATGGGGTGAAGCTTTCTTT. Full variable domain (missing parts from reference TRBV12-5 and TRBJ1-1): DARVTQTPRHKVTEMGQEVTMRCQPILGHNTVFWYRQTMMQGLELLAYFRNRAPLDDSGMPKDRFSAEMPDATLATLKIQPSEPRDSAVYFCASGLPEWGEAFFGQGTRLTVV.

V is TRBV19 and J is TRBJ1-5; TRBD1 agrees at 10 bases. This CDR3 is 17 amino acids long. J gave up 1 base and V 4 bases, and 7 bases lay outside the gene matches. Germline assignment: CDR1 LNHDA and CDR2 SQIVND (reference sequence). The CDR3 loop is CASSNRDRGGSNQPQHF. The CDR3 DNA follows: TGTGCCAGTAGTAATCGGGACAGGGGTGGAAGCAATCAGCCCCAGCATTTT.

The CDR3 loop is CASSFGLAAPYEQYF. CDR3 sequence (DNA): TGTGCCAGCAGTTTTGGACTAGCGGCCCCCTACGAGCAGTACTTC. J is TRBJ2-7 and V is TRBV27; 10 positions match TRBD2. V lost 3 bases, J lost 2 bases, and 4 bases stayed unmatched. The CDR3 spans 15 residues. Germline loops: CDR1 MNHEY, CDR2 SMNVEV (reference sequence).